This T cell receptor beta chain was sequenced during a study of identical twins (TCRdb year 2016). Regarding the complete study: To test whether fetal clonotypes persist, the study used deep sequencing on TCR alpha and beta repertoires from monozygotic twins, unrelated adults of various ages, and cord blood. To rule out contamination, replicate twin experiments were performed at different times with different library preparation protocols.

Including cysteine and phenylalanine, the CDR3 has 14 amino acids. The CDR3 DNA has 42 bases and is translated from base 1. Taken from the germline V gene (reference sequence), the CDR1 and CDR2 loops are SEHNR and FQNEAQ. V and J lose 2 bases and 2 bases, and a span of 10 bases separates them. The method was 5' RACE. These reads were obtained on an Illumina HiSeq 2000. A universal primer binding site was introduced by template switching, and a unique molecular identifier was present in the final cDNA, enabling accurate counting of TCR cDNA molecules. Specific primers in the conserved constant-segment region were used to synthesize first-strand cDNA for the TCR alpha and beta chains. To control for contamination, each cDNA library was double barcoded with a SMART-Mk sample barcode plus Illumina barcodes. TruSeq adapter sequences and Illumina sample barcodes were added in two successive PCR steps. Sequencing of the TCR alpha and beta cDNA libraries was done on the Illumina HiSeq platform using custom primers. The authors' analysis ran thus. MiGEC processed the raw reads to extract unique molecular identifiers, while MiXCR was used to determine the CDR3 positions. Recombination models were inferred per individual with the repgenHMM and IGoR tools using an EM algorithm. Shared clonotypes were analyzed with the tcR package in R, and sharing was normalized by the product of cloneset sizes. To study raw recombination free of thymic and clonal selection effects, out-of-frame nonproductive sequences were analyzed. TCRdb redid the processing of the public reads, applying fastp at Q25 and MiXCR, and retained in-frame beta chains. Every distinct CDR3 protein forms one entry, paired with its most common genes and DNA. None of the V and J calls come from the authors' own analysis; TCRdb made them. This sample has hundreds of thousands of distinct CDR3 sequences in its table, and 18% of those were observed once. Of the sample, about an eighth falls within the top ten clones.

About this clonotype: Its recognized antigen is unknown. It has no much larger one-base neighbor in the sample; base qualities were not kept.

Overall study results and their limits: Compared with coincidental sharing between unrelated individuals, an excess of low generation-probability sequences was observed among out-of-frame TCR alpha sequences shared between twins. Invariant T cells such as MAIT and iNKT could partly confound zero-insertion analyses, although diverse VJ usage argued against such confounding for most clonotypes. Recombination models systematically underestimated out-of-frame TCR alpha sharing in monozygotic twins but agreed with sharing between unrelated individuals. Abundant cord blood beta clonotypes carried fewer insertions; young adult naive repertoires showed a weaker similar trend, while memory repertoires showed none. Excess twin sharing in beta out-of-frame sequences was weaker because fewer shared sequences lowered the signal-to-noise ratio. Because the same donors could not be followed over many years, the conclusions relied on cross-sectional statistical analysis.

All donors were healthy Caucasians. The twin cohort comprised three pairs of female monozygotic twins, all aged roughly 18 to 29 years. Peripheral blood mononuclear cells were used as the source from which RNA for TCR libraries was isolated. The sample also formed part of further work on T cells expressing NK-cell markers. The second study, in turn, reports: In sorted CD3+CD56+NKG2C+, CD3+CD56+NKG2C- and CD3+CD56-NKG2C+ T-cell subsets from about eight donors, TCR beta-chain repertoires were profiled. Among the eight sequenced donors, seven were HCMV-seropositive and one was HCMV-seronegative. To restrict sorting to alphabetaTCR-expressing T cells, an anti-gammadeltaTCR antibody was added in several experiments. For six donors, the dominant CD3+CD56+NKG2C+ clonotypes were among the top 10 CD8+ clonotypes and accounted for about 1.0-7.5% of CD8+ T cells. Those dominant clonotypes were again the most abundant among CD3+CD56-NKG2C+ cells in a handful of donors, at about 25-60.1%. It remained unclear whether the expanded NKG2C-expressing T cell clones were specific for HCMV antigens. All eight donors whose samples were sequenced were randomly selected healthy volunteers, three of them men and five women. HCMV-specific IgG was detected in serum with a commercial ELISA kit to determine HCMV serostatus. For several donors, bulk peripheral blood T-cell repertoires were additionally sequenced from unsorted PBMC. MIGEC handled demultiplexing of the reads and grouping by UMI, while MiTCR was used to assemble and quantify clonotypes. To remove erroneous sequences, TCR cDNA sequences were retained only when supported by two or more reads. The tcR package was used for downstream repertoire analysis, with clonotypes matched between fractions based on CDR3 nucleotide sequence plus V segment. VDJmatch was used to annotate antigen specificity against VDJdb, with one amino acid substitution in CDR3 allowed.

Sequencing input: PBMCs. The chain is made from TRBV7-9 and TRBJ2-7; the D gene assignment is ambiguous. This receptor was identified in a woman aged 18-29 years in good health. The DNA sequence is given as TGTGCCAGCAGCTTATGGTCTGGGGCCTACGAGCAGTACTTC. This encodes CASSLWSGAYEQYF.